The T cell receptor (beta chain) under discussion was sequenced for a study of cytomegalovirus exposure and HLA in healthy donors. Regarding the study as a whole: Later work found that TCR association rates differed between HLA loci; DRB1 had the most and HLA-C the fewest.

Donors likely had unrecorded immune exposures despite being nominally healthy when sampled. Comment on this clone: The antigen remains undetermined.

Germline trimming cut 4 bases from V and 3 bases from J; bases unmatched to any gene: 1. The germline V gene encodes CDR1 ENHRY and CDR2 SYGVKD. This CDR3 region has 13 residues. A multiplex PCR was run with 60 Vbeta primers and 13 Jbeta primers. Study processing details: About 10 million shared chains were among around 80 million unique TCR beta chains counted in a later analysis. Only in-frame clones appear in the TCRdb table, and some are missing; sequencing was by immunoSEQ multiplex PCR. The V and J calls and clone size are taken from that table; D and trimming were inferred from the DNA. The data show about 73,000 clones, about 75% seen once.

Sequenced material: PBMCs. The chain links TRBV10-3 to TRBJ2-7; TRBD2 agrees at 9 bases. The TCR sequence derives from a man aged 70 or older in good health and CMV-seronegative. The CDR3 sequence: CAISGTSDYEQYF. CDR3 coding DNA: TGTGCCATCAGTGGGACTAGCGACTACGAGCAGTACTTC.